Included here is one T cell receptor (beta chain) sequence, with context. Its target is not known. Some clones are missing from TCRdb's copy, which holds only in-frame ones; the method was immunoSEQ multiplex PCR. The table has 40,000 to 65,000 clones, about 88% seen once; the top ten hold 25% to 30%. The data are from a study of T cell responses to AZD1222 COVID-19 vaccine. Study-level information: Second-dose intervals of approximately 4 or approximately 12 weeks were pooled.

The study, taken as a whole, reports: Sampling that yielded the repertoires occurred only after the peak T cell response. The reported proportion of spike-specific TCRs targeting unmutated variant regions was nearly half. At 160-218 and 743-854, vaccine-associated CD4 TCRs were dominant, and they spanned spike.

The TCR originated in an adult in good health. The input for sequencing was peripheral blood, taken on day 0 of AZD1222 vaccination.

CDR3 region: CASSPWGTRNEKLFF. The CDR3 coding sequence is TGTGCCAGCTCACCATGGGGGACACGGAATGAAAAACTGTTTTTT. This chain joins TRBV18 and TRBJ1-4, with a possible D match to TRBD1 (6 bases). The CDR3 has 15 residues. With 2 bases removed from V and 5 bases from J, the gap between germline ends came to 12 bases. The germline CDR1 and CDR2 sequences are KGHSH and LQKENI.